Below are 24 T cell receptor beta chains sequenced from a single sample in a study of PD-1 blockade in classical Hodgkin lymphoma. Only in-frame clones appear in the TCRdb table, and some are missing; sequencing was by immunoSEQ multiplex PCR. The table has under 100,000 clones, about 90% seen once. Every patient had relapsed following autologous stem cell transplantation, and cohorts differed in brentuximab vedotin exposure. Here the sequenced sample was peripheral blood mononuclear cells (PBMCs), taken before the second cycle of nivolumab. The source is a human donor with classical Hodgkin lymphoma.

This clone was counted once. The chain carries TRBV5-8 and TRBJ2-7; the D is unclear. This CDR3 has 11 amino acids. V was clipped by 2 bases and J by 6 bases, with 6 bases between them. CDR1 and CDR2 (germline): SGHTS, YDEGEE. CDR3 sequence: CASSFRFEQYF. The CDR3, as DNA: TGTGCCAGCAGCTTCCGGTTCGAGCAGTACTTC.

The chain uses TRBV12-5 and TRBJ2-2; D is uncertain. There are 12 residues in the CDR3. Germline CDR1 LGHNT, CDR2 FRNRAP. V lost 0 bases to trimming and J lost 7 bases, with 3 bases between them. This chain's CDR3 is CASGLVIGELFF. The CDR3 region has the DNA TGTGCTAGTGGTTTGGTGATCGGGGAGCTGTTTTTT.

The chain joins TRBV27 to TRBJ1-2, with D possibly matching TRBD1 (6 bases). V gave up 4 bases and J gave up 4 bases, with 10 bases separating them. This CDR3 has 13 residues. Germline V lookup: CDR1 MNHEY, CDR2 SMNVEV (reference sequence). The CDR3: CASSSGALYGYTF. CDR3 DNA: TGTGCCAGCAGTTCAGGGGCTCTCTATGGCTACACCTTC.

The chain links TRBV14 to TRBJ2-7; D is unclear. CDR3 length equals 16 residues. Germline CDR1 reads SGHDN; CDR2 reads FVKESK. V lost 3 bases and J lost 6, with 21 bases in between. The CDR3 here is CASSQIGSLSIGEQYF. The DNA for the CDR3 is TGTGCCAGCAGCCAGATCGGATCATTATCCATCGGCGAGCAGTACTTC.

The V gene is TRBV5-1, the J gene TRBJ2-2; D possibly corresponds to TRBD2 (5 bases). Looked up from germline, CDR1 is SGHRS and CDR2 is YFSETQ. V lost 0 bases, J lost 5 bases, and 8 bases lay in between. The CDR3 is 14 amino acids. The CDR3 here is CASSLVRGTGELFF. The CDR3 DNA is TGCGCCAGCAGCTTGGTTCGGGGAACCGGGGAGCTGTTTTTT.

The chain combines TRBV28 with TRBJ2-7; no reliable D call. V lost 6 bases to trimming and J lost 3 bases, with 12 bases between them. CDR1 is MDHEN and CDR2 is SYDVKM in the germline V gene. The CDR3 runs 13 residues. CDR3 sequence: CASRSQRIYEQYF. The CDR3 DNA sequence: TGTGCCAGCAGGAGCCAGAGAATCTACGAGCAGTACTTC. Variable domain in full (rest from reference TRBV28 and TRBJ2-7): DVKVTQSSRYLVKRTGEKVFLECVQDMDHENMFWYRQDPGLGLRLIYFSYDVKMKEKGDIPEGYSVSREKKERFSLILESASTNQTSMYLCASRSQRIYEQYFGPGTRLTVT.

The rearrangement links TRBV6-1 to TRBJ2-7, with 8 bases identical to TRBD1. CDR3 length: 14 residues. The V gene's germline CDR1 is MNHNS and CDR2 SASEGT. The J segment lost 4 bases and the V segment lost 5 bases, leaving 7 bases of the junction unmatched. This CDR3 is CASSPTGEGYEQYF. The CDR3 coding sequence is TGTGCCAGCAGTCCGACAGGGGAAGGATACGAGCAGTACTTC.

The sample holds one count of this clone. The chain uses TRBV10-3 and TRBJ1-2, with D perhaps TRBD1 (6 bases). This CDR3 is built from 16 residues. V was trimmed by 7 bases and J by 5 bases, leaving 23 bases between them. CDR1 and CDR2 from the germline V gene are ENHRY and SYGVKD. CDR3 region: CAIKGVDSPVGYGYTF. The CDR3 bases are TGTGCCATCAAGGGGGTGGACAGTCCGGTAGGATATGGCTACACCTTC.

The chain links TRBV27 to TRBJ2-1; 7 positions match TRBD2. This CDR3 contains 17 residues. V was clipped by 3 bases and J by 0 bases; unmatched bases: 8. Germline V CDR1 and CDR2: MNHEY, SMNVEV (reference sequence). The CDR3 loop is CASSFSWREISYNEQFF. As DNA, the CDR3 is TGTGCCAGCAGTTTCTCTTGGCGGGAGATCTCCTACAATGAGCAGTTCTTC.

The V gene is TRBV5-1, the J gene TRBJ2-1; 7 bases match TRBD2. The CDR3 is made up of 17 amino acids. J was trimmed by 6 bases and V by 0 bases; bases with no gene match: 12. Germline lookup yields CDR1 SGHRS and CDR2 YFSETQ. In DNA form, the CDR3 reads TGCGCCAGCAGCTTGGTGGTGGGGCGGGAGCATCGCAATGAGCAGTTCTTC. As protein: CASSLVVGREHRNEQFF.

V usage is TRBV9 and J usage is TRBJ2-7; TRBD2 aligns across 11 bases. Germline V lookup: CDR1 SGDLS, CDR2 YYNGEE. Losses at the gene ends were 4 bases for V and 4 bases for J; bases not matched to a gene: 13. There are 17 residues in the CDR3. The CDR3 reads CASSPRAGASGRYEQYF. The CDR3 DNA sequence: TGTGCCAGCAGCCCCCGGGCCGGGGCTAGCGGGAGGTACGAGCAGTACTTC.

The chain links TRBV5-4 to TRBJ2-1; D gene ambiguous. The CDR3 covers 13 residues. Trimming removed 0 bases from V and 4 bases from J, with 5 bases in between. Germline CDR1 reads SGHNT; CDR2 reads YYREEE (reference sequence). This CDR3 is CASSLAPYNEQFF. For the CDR3, the DNA is TGTGCCAGCAGCTTGGCCCCGTACAATGAGCAGTTCTTC.

The chain is built from TRBV19 and TRBJ1-5, with TRBD1 as a possible D gene (5 bases). Germline V gene sequence: CDR1 LNHDA, CDR2 SQIVND (reference sequence). The CDR3 is 17 residues long. Trimming left V 3 bases short and J 0 bases short, with 15 bases between. The CDR3 coding sequence is TGTGCCAGTAGTATTTGGCAGGGAACCTATAGCAATCAGCCCCAGCATTTT. Its protein product is CASSIWQGTYSNQPQHF.

This sequence joins TRBV28 and TRBJ2-1; TRBD1 is a possible D gene (6 bases). The CDR3 has 15 amino acids. Germline V gene data show CDR1 as MDHEN and CDR2 as SYDVKM. Trimming cost V 5 bases and J 6 bases, with 17 bases left between them. This CDR3 is CASSTQGVVGNEQFF. The CDR3 DNA follows: TGTGCCAGCAGTACACAGGGTGTGGTGGGCAATGAGCAGTTCTTC.

The rearrangement uses TRBV2 and TRBJ2-2, with 8 bases lining up with TRBD2. The V gene end was trimmed by 1 base and the J gene end by 7 bases; junction bases not matched to a gene: 8. The length of the CDR3 is 16 residues. Per germline, CDR1 SNHLY and CDR2 FYNNEI. The CDR3 is CASSEGAGGSYGELFF. CDR3 nucleotides: TGTGCCAGCAGTGAAGGGGCGGGAGGCTCCTACGGGGAGCTGTTTTTT.

This clone was detected only once. The chain has TRBV7-2 and TRBJ1-1; 8 positions agree with TRBD1. V was pared by 4 bases and J by 3 bases, with 4 bases of the junction left unmatched. This CDR3 spans 14 amino acids. Germline V gene data show CDR1 as SGHTA and CDR2 as FQGNSA. In DNA, the CDR3 is TGTGCCAGCAGCTCACAGGGGGGCTACACTGAAGCTTTCTTT. Its translation: CASSSQGGYTEAFF.

The chain joins TRBV7-9 to TRBJ2-7; 10 bases are a match to TRBD1. The CDR3 covers 16 residues. V lost 5 bases and J lost 5; bases outside the gene matches: 12. Germline assignment: CDR1 SEHNR and CDR2 FQNEAQ (reference sequence). CDR3 residues: CASSLGTGTGAHEQYF. DNA for the CDR3: TGTGCCAGCAGCCTTGGGACCGGGACAGGGGCGCACGAGCAGTACTTC.

This chain links TRBV30 with TRBJ2-5; 7 positions match TRBD2. Germline lookup yields CDR1 GTSNPN and CDR2 SVGIG (reference sequence). The CDR3 runs to 13 residues. The trim removed 4 bases at V and 4 bases at J, leaving 6 bases unmatched. In DNA, the CDR3 is TGTGCCTGGACGGGAGGCGGCGGAGAGACCCAGTACTTC. Translated, it gives CAWTGGGGETQYF. Variable domain in full (rest from reference TRBV30 and TRBJ2-5): SQTIHQWPATLVQPVGSPLSLECTVEGTSNPNLYWYRQAAGRGLQLLFYSVGIGQISSEVPQNLSASRPQDRQFILSSKKLLLSDSGFYLCAWTGGGGETQYFGPGTRLLVL.

The rearrangement joins TRBV5-1 to TRBJ2-1; no clear D. From germline, CDR1 is SGHRS and CDR2 YFSETQ. The CDR3 spans 14 residues. Between the trimmed V and J ends, which lost 2 bases and 3 bases, there was a span of 9 bases. CDR3 loop: CASSFPRGYNEQFF. CDR3 DNA: TGCGCCAGCAGCTTCCCAAGAGGCTACAATGAGCAGTTCTTC.

This chain's CDR3 is CASSLGPDRLQETQYF. CDR3 DNA: TGTGCCAGCAGCTTAGGGCCCGACAGGTTACAAGAGACCCAGTACTTC. V usage is TRBV7-9 and J usage is TRBJ2-5; TRBD1 might be the D (6 bases). Germline CDR1 is SEHNR and CDR2 is FQNEAQ (reference sequence). This CDR3 comprises 16 residues. V was trimmed by 1 base and J by 2 bases, leaving 14 bases between them.

The DNA for the CDR3 is TGTGCCAGCAGTTTCTACAGGGGGTCAGGGCGCACTGAAAAACTGTTTTTT. Protein sequence: CASSFYRGSGRTEKLFF. V is TRBV28 and J is TRBJ1-4; 8 nucleotides line up with TRBD1. The V and J ends lost 3 bases and 7 bases, in that order; junction bases with no gene match: 13. This CDR3 contains 17 residues. Germline assignment: CDR1 MDHEN and CDR2 SYDVKM.

This clone showed up just a few times. In nucleotides, the CDR3 is TGTGCCAGCAGCCAAAACTACAGGGGTGGTGAAGCTTTCTTT. The encoded protein is CASSQNYRGGEAFF. The rearrangement joins TRBV14 to TRBJ1-1; 7 bases agree with TRBD1. Germline CDR1 reads SGHDN; CDR2 reads FVKESK. The length of the CDR3 is 14 residues. V lost 2 bases and J lost 7; bases outside the gene matches: 7.

The rearrangement joins TRBV6-5 to TRBJ2-7; D uncertain. Germline CDR1 MNHEY, CDR2 SVGAGI. CDR3 size: 11 residues. The V and J ends lost 6 bases and 2 bases respectively, with 5 bases between them. The CDR3 DNA reads TGTGCCAGCAGGGTAACCTACGAGCAGTACTTC. Its translation is CASRVTYEQYF.

The chain has TRBV2 and TRBJ2-1; 9 bases match TRBD2. The CDR3 loop spans 14 amino acids. In germline, CDR1 is SNHLY, CDR2 FYNNEI. The V and J ends lost 4 bases and 5 bases, in that order; junction bases with no gene match: 3. The CDR3 protein is CASSVRLADNEQFF. CDR3 sequence (DNA): TGTGCCAGCAGTGTTAGACTAGCGGACAATGAGCAGTTCTTC.